This T cell receptor (beta chain) came from a study of T cells in Graves' hyperthyroidism and ophthalmopathy. The CDR3 has 16 residues. The junction had 6 bases not matched to a gene; V was cut back by 2 bases and J by 1 base. From germline, CDR1 is MDHEN and CDR2 SYDVKM. Clinical symptoms, serum thyroxine, TRAb, thyroid ultrasound and orbital computed tomography informed diagnoses. PBMCs were collected from a roughly 9.7 ml volume of fresh peripheral blood. This clonotype showed up many times. Amplification of TCR beta CDR3 regions was performed using RNA transcripts as template. Researchers ran a first-round RT-PCR on the TCR CDR3 using the HTBI primer set. TCRdb independently ran MiXCR on the multiplex PCR reads; one entry per CDR3 protein. The sample holds fewer than 750,000 distinct CDR3 sequences, about 14% seen once.

The V gene is TRBV28, the J gene TRBJ2-3; 7 nucleotides line up with TRBD2. Sequences were obtained from blood. The sequence derives from a woman in her fifties or sixties with Graves' ophthalmopathy. The CDR3 region is CASSLSGTGGTDTQYF. For the CDR3, the DNA is TGTGCCAGCAGTTTAAGCGGGACGGGAGGCACAGATACGCAGTATTTT.